Detailed here is one TCR beta chain. This entry is derived from a study of blood T cell repertoires in COVID-19. V lost 2 bases, J lost 1 base, and 5 bases lay in between. The germline gives CDR1 MDHEN, CDR2 SYDVKM. CDR3 length: 13 amino acids. In the study's own analysis: It was from reference gene primer amplification that nucleated cell counts were estimated. The data were produced by immunoSEQ multiplex PCR, yet TCRdb's version contains in-frame clones alone and is incomplete. From that table come the V and J calls and clone size; the DNA was used to work out D and trimming. The sample shows around 190,000 clones, less than 80% of them seen only once.

The clonotype comes from a woman aged 50 to 60 with acute or convalescent COVID-19. The chain couples TRBV28 to TRBJ1-2; D might be TRBD1 (5 bases). The specimen was peripheral blood. This CDR3 is CASSLQGNYGYTF. CDR3 DNA sequence: TGTGCCAGCAGTTTACAGGGTAACTATGGCTACACCTTC.